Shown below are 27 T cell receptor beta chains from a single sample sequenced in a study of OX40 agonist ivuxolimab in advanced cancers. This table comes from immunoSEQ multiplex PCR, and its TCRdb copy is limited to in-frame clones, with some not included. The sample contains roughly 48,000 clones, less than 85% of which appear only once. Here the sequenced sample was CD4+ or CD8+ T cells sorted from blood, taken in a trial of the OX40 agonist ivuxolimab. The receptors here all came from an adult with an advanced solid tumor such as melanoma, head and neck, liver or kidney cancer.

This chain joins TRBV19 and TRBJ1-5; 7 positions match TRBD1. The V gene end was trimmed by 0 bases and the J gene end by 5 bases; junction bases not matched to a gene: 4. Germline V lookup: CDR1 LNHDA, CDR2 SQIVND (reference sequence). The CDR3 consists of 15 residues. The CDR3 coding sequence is TGTGCCAGTAGTATAGACCGGGACAGTTATCAGCCCCAGCATTTT. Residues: CASSIDRDSYQPQHF.

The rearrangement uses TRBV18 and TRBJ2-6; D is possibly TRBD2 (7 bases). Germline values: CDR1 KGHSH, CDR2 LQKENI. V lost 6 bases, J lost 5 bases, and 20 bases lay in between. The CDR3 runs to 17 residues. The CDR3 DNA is TGTGCCAGCTCCACGATCCAGGGCGGGGGCTGGGCCAACGTCCTGACTTTC. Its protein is CASSTIQGGGWANVLTF.

The CDR3 protein is CASSMGGNGYQNEQFF. CDR3 bases: TGTGCCAGCAGTATGGGTGGGAACGGCTATCAGAATGAGCAGTTCTTC. The genes are TRBV25-1 and TRBJ2-1; D ambiguous. Trimming took off 5 bases at V and 7 bases at J, with 21 bases between the two ends. CDR3 length equals 16 residues. Germline V gene lookup returns CDR1 MGHDK and CDR2 SYGVNS.

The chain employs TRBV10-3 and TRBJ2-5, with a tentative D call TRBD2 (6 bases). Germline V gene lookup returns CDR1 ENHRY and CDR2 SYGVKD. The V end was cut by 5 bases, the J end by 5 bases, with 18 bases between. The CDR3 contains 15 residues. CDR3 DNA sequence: TGTGCCATCAGTTCGAGCCGGGGGATCGGGGAGACCCAGTACTTC. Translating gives CAISSSRGIGETQYF.

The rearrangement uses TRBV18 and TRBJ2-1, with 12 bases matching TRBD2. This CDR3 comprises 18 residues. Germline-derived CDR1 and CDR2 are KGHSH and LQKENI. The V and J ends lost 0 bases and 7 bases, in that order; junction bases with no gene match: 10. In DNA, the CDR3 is TGTGCCAGCTCACCACCGCGCCGACTAGCGGGAGCTGGAAATGAGCAGTTCTTC. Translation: CASSPPRRLAGAGNEQFF.

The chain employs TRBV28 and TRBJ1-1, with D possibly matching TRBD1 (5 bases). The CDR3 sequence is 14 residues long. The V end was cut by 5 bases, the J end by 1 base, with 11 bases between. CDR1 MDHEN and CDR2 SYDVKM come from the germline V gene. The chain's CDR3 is CASSPRGGNTEAFF. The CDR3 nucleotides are TGTGCCAGCAGTCCTAGGGGCGGGAACACTGAAGCTTTCTTT.

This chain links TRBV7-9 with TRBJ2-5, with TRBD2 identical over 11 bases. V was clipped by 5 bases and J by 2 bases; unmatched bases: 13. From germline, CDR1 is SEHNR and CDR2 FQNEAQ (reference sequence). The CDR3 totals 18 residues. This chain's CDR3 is CASSARVAGGPRQETQYF. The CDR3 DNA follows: TGTGCCAGCAGCGCAAGAGTAGCGGGAGGGCCGAGGCAAGAGACCCAGTACTTC.

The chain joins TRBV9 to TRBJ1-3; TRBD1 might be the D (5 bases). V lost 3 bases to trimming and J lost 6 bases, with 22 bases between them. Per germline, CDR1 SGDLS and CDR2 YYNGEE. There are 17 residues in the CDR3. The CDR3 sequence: CASSAARRGPSPNTIYF. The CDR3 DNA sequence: TGTGCCAGCAGCGCGGCCCGGCGGGGACCTTCCCCAAACACCATATATTTT.

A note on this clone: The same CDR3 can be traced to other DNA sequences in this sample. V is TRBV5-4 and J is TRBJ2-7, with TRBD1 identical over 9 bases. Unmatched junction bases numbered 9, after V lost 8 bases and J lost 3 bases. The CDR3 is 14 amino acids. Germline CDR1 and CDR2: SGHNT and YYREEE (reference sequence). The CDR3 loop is CASGQGQGLYEQYF. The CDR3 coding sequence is TGTGCCAGTGGCCAAGGACAGGGGCTCTACGAGCAGTACTTC.

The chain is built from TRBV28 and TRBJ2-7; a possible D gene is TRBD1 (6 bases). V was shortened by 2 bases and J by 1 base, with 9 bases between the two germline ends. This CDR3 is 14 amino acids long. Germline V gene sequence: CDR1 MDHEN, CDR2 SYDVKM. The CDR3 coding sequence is TGTGCCAGCAGTTTACCAGGGGATTCCTACGAGCAGTACTTC. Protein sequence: CASSLPGDSYEQYF. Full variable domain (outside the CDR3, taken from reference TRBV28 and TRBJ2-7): DVKVTQSSRYLVKRTGEKVFLECVQDMDHENMFWYRQDPGLGLRLIYFSYDVKMKEKGDIPEGYSVSREKKERFSLILESASTNQTSMYLCASSLPGDSYEQYFGPGTRLTVT.

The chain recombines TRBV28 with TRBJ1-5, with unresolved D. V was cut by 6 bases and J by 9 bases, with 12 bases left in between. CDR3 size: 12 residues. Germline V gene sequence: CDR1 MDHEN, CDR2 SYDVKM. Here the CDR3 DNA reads TGTGCCAGCAGGGGTTCCGGTAGGCCCCAGCATTTT. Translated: CASRGSGRPQHF.

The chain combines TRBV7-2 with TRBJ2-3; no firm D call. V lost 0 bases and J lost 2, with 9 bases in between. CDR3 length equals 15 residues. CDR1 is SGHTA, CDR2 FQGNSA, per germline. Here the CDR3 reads CASSLAHRVTDTQYF. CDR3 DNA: TGTGCCAGCAGCTTAGCCCACAGAGTCACAGATACGCAGTATTTT.

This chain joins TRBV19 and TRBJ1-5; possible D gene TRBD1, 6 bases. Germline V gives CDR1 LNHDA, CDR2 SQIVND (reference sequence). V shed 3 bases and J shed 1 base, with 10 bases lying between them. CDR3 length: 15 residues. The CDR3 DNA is TGTGCCAGTAGTATCCGGGACACCAGCAATCAGCCCCAGCATTTT. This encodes CASSIRDTSNQPQHF. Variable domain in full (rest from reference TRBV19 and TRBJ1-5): DGGITQSPKYLFRKEGQNVTLSCEQNLNHDAMYWYRQDPGQGLRLIYYSQIVNDFQKGDIAEGYSVSREKKESFPLTVTSAQKNPTAFYLCASSIRDTSNQPQHFGDGTRLSIL.

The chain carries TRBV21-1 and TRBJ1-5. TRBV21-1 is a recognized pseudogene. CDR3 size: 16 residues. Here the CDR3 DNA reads TGTGCCAGCAGCAATTGGGACACAGGGGAGGGTCAGCCCCAGCATTTT. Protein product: CASSNWDTGEGQPQHF.

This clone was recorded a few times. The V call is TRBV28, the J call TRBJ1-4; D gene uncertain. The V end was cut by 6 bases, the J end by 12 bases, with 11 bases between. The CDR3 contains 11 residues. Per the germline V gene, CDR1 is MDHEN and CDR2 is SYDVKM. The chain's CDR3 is CASRSDWELFF. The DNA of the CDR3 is TGTGCCAGCAGATCGGACTGGGAACTGTTTTTT.

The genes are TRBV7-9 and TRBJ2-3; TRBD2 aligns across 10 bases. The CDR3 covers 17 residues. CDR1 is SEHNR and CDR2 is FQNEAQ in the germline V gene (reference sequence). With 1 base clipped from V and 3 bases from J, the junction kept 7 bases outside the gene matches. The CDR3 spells CASSLGPGLADTDTQYF. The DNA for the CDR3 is TGTGCCAGCAGCTTAGGTCCCGGACTAGCGGATACAGATACGCAGTATTTT.

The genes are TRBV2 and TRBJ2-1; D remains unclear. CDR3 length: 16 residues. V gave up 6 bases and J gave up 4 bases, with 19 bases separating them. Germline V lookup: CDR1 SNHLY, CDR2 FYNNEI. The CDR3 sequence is CASRVPGPVAYNEQFF. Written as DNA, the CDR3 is TGTGCCAGCAGGGTTCCGGGCCCGGTTGCTTACAATGAGCAGTTCTTC.

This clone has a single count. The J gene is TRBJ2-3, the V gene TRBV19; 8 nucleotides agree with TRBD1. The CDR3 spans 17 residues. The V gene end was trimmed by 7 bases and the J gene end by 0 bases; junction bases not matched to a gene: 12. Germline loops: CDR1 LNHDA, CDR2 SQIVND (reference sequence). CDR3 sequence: CASTPYPRQGSTDTQYF. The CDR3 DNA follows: TGTGCCAGTACCCCCTATCCCCGACAGGGGAGCACAGATACGCAGTATTTT.

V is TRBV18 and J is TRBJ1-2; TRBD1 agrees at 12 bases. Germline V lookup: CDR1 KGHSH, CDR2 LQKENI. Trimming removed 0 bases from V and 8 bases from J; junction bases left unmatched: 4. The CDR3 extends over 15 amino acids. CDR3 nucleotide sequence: TGTGCCAGCTCACCACCCGGGACAGGGGGCATAGGCTACACCTTC. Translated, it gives CASSPPGTGGIGYTF.

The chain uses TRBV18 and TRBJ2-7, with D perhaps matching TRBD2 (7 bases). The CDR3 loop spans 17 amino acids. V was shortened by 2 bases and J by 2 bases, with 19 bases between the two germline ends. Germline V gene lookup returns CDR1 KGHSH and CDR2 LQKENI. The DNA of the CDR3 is TGTGCCAGCTCACCAAGTCTCTTCGCGGGGGCCCCCTACGAGCAGTACTTC. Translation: CASSPSLFAGAPYEQYF.

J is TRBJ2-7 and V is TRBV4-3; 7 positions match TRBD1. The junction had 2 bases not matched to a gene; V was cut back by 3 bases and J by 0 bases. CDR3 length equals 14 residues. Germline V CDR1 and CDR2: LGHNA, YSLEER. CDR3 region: CASSHRQGSYEQYF. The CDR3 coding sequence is TGCGCCAGCAGCCACCGACAGGGCTCCTACGAGCAGTACTTC.

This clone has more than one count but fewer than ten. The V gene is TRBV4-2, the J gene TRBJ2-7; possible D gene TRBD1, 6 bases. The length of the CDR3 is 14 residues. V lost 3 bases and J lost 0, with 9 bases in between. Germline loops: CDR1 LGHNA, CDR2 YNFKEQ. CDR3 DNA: TGTGCCAGCAGCCAGGGGACAAGCTCCTACGAGCAGTACTTC. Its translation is CASSQGTSSYEQYF.

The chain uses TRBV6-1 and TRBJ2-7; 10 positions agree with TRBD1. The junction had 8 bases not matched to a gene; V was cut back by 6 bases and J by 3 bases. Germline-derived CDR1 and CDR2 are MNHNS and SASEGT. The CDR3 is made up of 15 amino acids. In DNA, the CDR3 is TGTGCCAGCAGGCACGACAGGGGGCAGTTCTACGAGCAGTACTTC. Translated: CASRHDRGQFYEQYF.

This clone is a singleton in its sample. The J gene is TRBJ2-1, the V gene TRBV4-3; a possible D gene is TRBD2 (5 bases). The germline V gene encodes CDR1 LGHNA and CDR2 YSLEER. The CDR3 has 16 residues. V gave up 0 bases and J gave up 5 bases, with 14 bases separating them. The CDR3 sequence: CASSQEAVRMNNEQFF. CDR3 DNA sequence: TGCGCCAGCAGCCAAGAAGCGGTCAGAATGAACAATGAGCAGTTCTTC.

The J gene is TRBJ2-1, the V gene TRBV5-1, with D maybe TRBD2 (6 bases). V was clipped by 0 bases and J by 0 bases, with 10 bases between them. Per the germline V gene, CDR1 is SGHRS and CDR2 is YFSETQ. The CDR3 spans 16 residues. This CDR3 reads CASSLGGASSYNEQFF. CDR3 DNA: TGCGCCAGCAGCTTGGGCGGGGCGAGCTCCTACAATGAGCAGTTCTTC.

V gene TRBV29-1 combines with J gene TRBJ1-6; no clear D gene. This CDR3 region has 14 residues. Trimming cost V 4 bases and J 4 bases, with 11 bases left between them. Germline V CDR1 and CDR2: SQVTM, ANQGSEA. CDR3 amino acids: CSVGEGDYNSPLHF. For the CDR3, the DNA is TGCAGCGTTGGCGAGGGAGATTATAATTCACCCCTCCACTTT.

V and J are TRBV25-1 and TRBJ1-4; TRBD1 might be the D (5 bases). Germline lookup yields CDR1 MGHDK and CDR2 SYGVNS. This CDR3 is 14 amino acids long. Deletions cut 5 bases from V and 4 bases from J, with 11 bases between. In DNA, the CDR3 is TGTGCCAGCAGTCGCCGGGACTTTAATGAAAAACTGTTTTTT. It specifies CASSRRDFNEKLFF. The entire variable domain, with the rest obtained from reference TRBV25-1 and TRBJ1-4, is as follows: EADIYQTPRYLVIGTGKKITLECSQTMGHDKMYWYQQDPGMELHLIHYSYGVNSTEKGDLSSESTVSRIRTEHFPLTLESARPSHTSQYLCASSRRDFNEKLFFGSGTQLSVL.